This T cell receptor beta chain derives from a study of OX40 agonist ivuxolimab in advanced cancers. About the study: At 0.01 to 10 mg/kg, ivuxolimab was administered intravenously to patients every 2 weeks.

Study-level results: The study did not work out the antigen specificity of the expanded peripheral T cells.

Notes on this clone: No antigen is known for it.

Germline CDR1 is MNHEY and CDR2 is SVGAGI. The CDR3 loop spans 14 amino acids. V trimming: 6 bases; J trimming: 1 base; junction bases outside the gene matches: 5. The protocol was immunoSEQ multiplex PCR, while the TCRdb copy is restricted to in-frame clones and leaves out a portion. The sample includes roughly 53,000 clones, less than 90% seen only once; the top ten take about 54%. The source was CD4+ or CD8+ T cells sorted from blood, collected in a trial of the OX40 agonist ivuxolimab. V and J are TRBV6-5 and TRBJ1-2; 7 bases agree with TRBD1. This clonotype was obtained from an adult with an advanced solid tumor such as melanoma, head and neck, liver or kidney cancer. CDR3 nucleotides: TGTGCCAGCAGCGAGACAGGGTATAACTATGGCTACACCTTC. It translates to CASSETGYNYGYTF.